Presented here are 5 T cell receptor beta chains from one specimen sequenced in a study of blood T cell repertoires in COVID-19. Only in-frame clones appear in the TCRdb table, and some are missing; sequencing was by immunoSEQ multiplex PCR. The sample has approximately 100,000 clones, roughly 89% seen once. The source material was peripheral blood. These receptors came from a human donor with COVID-19, enrolled during active disease. The donor label of this sample is uncertain.

This clone came up once. V gene TRBV6-5 combines with J gene TRBJ2-1, with D possibly being TRBD2 (6 bases). The CDR3 has 14 amino acids. The V end was cut by 8 bases, the J end by 3 bases, with 14 bases between. In germline, CDR1 is MNHEY, CDR2 SVGAGI. The DNA for the CDR3 is TGTGCCAGCCTGACCCGGGGGAACTACAATGAGCAGTTCTTC. It codes for CASLTRGNYNEQFF.

The chain combines TRBV4-1 with TRBJ2-3; D is perhaps TRBD1 (5 bases). Trimming cost V 1 base and J 2 bases, with 10 bases left between them. The germline V gene encodes CDR1 MGHRA and CDR2 YSYEKL. The CDR3 loop spans 15 amino acids. CDR3 coding DNA: TGCGCCAGCAGCCAAGTATTAGGGGCCACAGATACGCAGTATTTT. Amino acids: CASSQVLGATDTQYF.

The chain couples TRBV28 to TRBJ2-1, with D perhaps matching TRBD1 (6 bases). Trimming stripped 2 bases from V and 9 bases from J, with 14 bases between. There are 14 residues in the CDR3. Germline V CDR1 and CDR2: MDHEN, SYDVKM. The DNA for the CDR3 is TGTGCCAGCAGTTTAGACTCTCTAGGGGGTGAGCAGTTCTTC. Protein sequence: CASSLDSLGGEQFF.

The chain uses TRBV28 and TRBJ1-3; tentatively, D is TRBD1 (5 bases). Germline V gene data show CDR1 as MDHEN and CDR2 as SYDVKM. V lost 5 bases to trimming and J lost 0 bases, with 5 bases between them. The CDR3 extends over 13 amino acids. CDR3 amino acids: CASSDSSGNTIYF. CDR3 nucleotides: TGTGCCAGCAGTGACAGCTCTGGAAACACCATATATTTT.

The rearrangement uses TRBV7-3 and TRBJ1-2, with a possible D match to TRBD1 (5 bases). This CDR3 is built from 16 residues. Trimming cost V 0 bases and J 4 bases, with 15 bases left between them. Germline V gene sequence: CDR1 SGHTA, CDR2 FQGTGA. The CDR3 protein is CASSLTPGLGTYGYTF. As DNA, the CDR3 is TGTGCCAGCAGCTTAACGCCAGGGTTGGGCACCTATGGCTACACCTTC.